This T cell receptor (beta chain) is from a study of blood T cell repertoires in COVID-19. About the study: T cells, B-cell-depleted T cells, or PBMCs supplied cDNA or gDNA.

CDR1 SNHLY and CDR2 FYNNEI come from the germline V gene. V was shortened by 1 base and J by 1 base, with 17 bases between the two germline ends. This CDR3 has 17 residues. The table came from immunoSEQ multiplex PCR; TCRdb's copy has only in-frame clones and leaves some out. The sample lists about 250,000 clones, about 91% occurring once. The rearrangement uses TRBV2 and TRBJ2-7; D perhaps matches TRBD2 (6 bases). Sequenced: peripheral blood. This sequence originates from a woman under 40 with COVID-19, enrolled during active disease. As DNA, the CDR3 is TGTGCCAGCAGTGAAGACGGGGAGGCAGGGTTGTCCTACGAGCAGTACTTC. This sequence encodes CASSEDGEAGLSYEQYF.